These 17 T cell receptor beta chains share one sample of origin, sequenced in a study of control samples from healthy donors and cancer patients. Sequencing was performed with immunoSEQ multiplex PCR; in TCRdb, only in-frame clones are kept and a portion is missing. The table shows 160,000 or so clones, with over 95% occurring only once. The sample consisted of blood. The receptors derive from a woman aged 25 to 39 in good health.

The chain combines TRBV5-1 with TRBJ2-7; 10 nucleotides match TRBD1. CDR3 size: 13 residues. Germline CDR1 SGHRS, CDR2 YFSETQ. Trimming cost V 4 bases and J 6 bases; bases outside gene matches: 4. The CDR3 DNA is TGCGCCAGCAGCGTGACAGGGGGCTTCGAGCAGTACTTC. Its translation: CASSVTGGFEQYF. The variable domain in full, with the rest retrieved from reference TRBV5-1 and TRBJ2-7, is KAGVTQTPRYLIKTRGQQVTLSCSPISGHRSVSWYQQTPGQGLQFLFEYFSETQRNKGNFPGRFSGRQFSNSRSEMNVSTLELGDSALYLCASSVTGGFEQYFGPGTRLTVT.

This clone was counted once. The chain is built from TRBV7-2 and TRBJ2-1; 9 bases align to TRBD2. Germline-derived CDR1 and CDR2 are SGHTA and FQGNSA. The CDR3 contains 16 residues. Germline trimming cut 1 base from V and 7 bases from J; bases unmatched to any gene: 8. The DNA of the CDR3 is TGTGCCAGCAGCTTAGGACTAGCGGCGTCTCAGAATGAGCAGTTCTTC. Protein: CASSLGLAASQNEQFF.

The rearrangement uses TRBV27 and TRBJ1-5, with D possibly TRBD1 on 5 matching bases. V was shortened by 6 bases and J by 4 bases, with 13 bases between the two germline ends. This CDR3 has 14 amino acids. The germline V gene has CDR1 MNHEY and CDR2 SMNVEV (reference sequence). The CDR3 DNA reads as TGTGCCAGCAGGTTTGCGGGGACGAATCAGCCCCAGCATTTT. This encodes CASRFAGTNQPQHF.

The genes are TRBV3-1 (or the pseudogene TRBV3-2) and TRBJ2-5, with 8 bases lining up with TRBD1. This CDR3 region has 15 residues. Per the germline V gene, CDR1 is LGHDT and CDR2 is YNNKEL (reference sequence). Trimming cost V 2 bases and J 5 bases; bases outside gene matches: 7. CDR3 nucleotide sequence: TGTGCCAGCAGCCAATTCGGGCAGGGGGCGGAGACCCAGTACTTC. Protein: CASSQFGQGAETQYF.

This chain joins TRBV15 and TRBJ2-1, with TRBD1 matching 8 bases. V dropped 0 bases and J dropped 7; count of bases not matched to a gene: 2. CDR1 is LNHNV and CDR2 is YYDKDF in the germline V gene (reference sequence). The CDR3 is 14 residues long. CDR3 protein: CATSRDTGGNEQFF. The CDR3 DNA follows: TGTGCCACCAGCAGAGATACAGGGGGGAATGAGCAGTTCTTC.

The CDR3 is CASSELGGRTDTQYF. The CDR3 bases are TGTGCCAGCAGTGAATTGGGCGGGAGGACAGATACGCAGTATTTT. The V call is TRBV25-1, the J call TRBJ2-3; 8 positions match TRBD2. CDR3 length equals 15 residues. The germline CDR1 and CDR2 sequences are MGHDK and SYGVNS. Trimming cost V 1 base and J 3 bases; bases outside gene matches: 3.

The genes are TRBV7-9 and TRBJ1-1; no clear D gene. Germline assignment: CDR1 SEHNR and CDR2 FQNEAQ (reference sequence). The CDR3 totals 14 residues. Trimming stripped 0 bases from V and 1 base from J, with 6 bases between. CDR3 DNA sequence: TGTGCCAGCAGCTTAGCAGGAAAGAACACTGAAGCTTTCTTT. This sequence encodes CASSLAGKNTEAFF.

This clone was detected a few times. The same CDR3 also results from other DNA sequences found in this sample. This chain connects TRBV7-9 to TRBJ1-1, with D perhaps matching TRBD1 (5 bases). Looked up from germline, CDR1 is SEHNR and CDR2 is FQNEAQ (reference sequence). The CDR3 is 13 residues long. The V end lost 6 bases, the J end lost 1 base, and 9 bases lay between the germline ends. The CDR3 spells CASRLGGNTEAFF. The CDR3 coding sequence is TGTGCCAGCAGGCTGGGGGGGAACACTGAAGCTTTCTTT.

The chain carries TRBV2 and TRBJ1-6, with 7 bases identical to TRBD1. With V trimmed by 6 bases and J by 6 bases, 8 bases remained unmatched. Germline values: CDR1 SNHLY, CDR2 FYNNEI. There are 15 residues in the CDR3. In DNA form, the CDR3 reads TGTGCCAGCAGACCACAGACAGGGATTAATTCACCCCTCCACTTT. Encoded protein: CASRPQTGINSPLHF.

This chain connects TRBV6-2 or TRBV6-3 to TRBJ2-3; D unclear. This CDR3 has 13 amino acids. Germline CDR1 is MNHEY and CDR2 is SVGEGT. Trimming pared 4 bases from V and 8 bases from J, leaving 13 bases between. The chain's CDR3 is CASSSIVRATQYF. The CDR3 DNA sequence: TGTGCCAGCAGTTCGATCGTCCGAGCTACGCAGTATTTT.

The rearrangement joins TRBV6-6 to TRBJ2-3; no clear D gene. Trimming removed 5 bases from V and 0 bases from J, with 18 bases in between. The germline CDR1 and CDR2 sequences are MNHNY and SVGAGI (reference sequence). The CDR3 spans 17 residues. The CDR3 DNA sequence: TGTGCCAGCAGTCAGTTTGCCTGGACGGCTAGCACAGATACGCAGTATTTT. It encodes CASSQFAWTASTDTQYF.

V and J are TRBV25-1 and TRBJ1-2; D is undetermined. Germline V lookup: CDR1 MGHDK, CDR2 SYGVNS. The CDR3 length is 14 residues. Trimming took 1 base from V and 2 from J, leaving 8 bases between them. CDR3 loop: CASSEFAQNYGYTF. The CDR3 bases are TGTGCCAGCAGTGAATTTGCACAGAACTATGGCTACACCTTC.

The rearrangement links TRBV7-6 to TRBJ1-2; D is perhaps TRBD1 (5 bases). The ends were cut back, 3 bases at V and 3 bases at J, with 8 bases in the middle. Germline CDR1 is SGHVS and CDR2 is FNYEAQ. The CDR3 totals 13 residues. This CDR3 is CASSLTEDYGYTF. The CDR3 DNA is TGTGCCAGCAGCTTGACAGAGGACTATGGCTACACCTTC. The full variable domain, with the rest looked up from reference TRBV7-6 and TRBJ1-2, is GAGVSQSPRYKVTKRGQDVALRCDPISGHVSLYWYRQALGQGPEFLTYFNYEAQQDKSGLPNDRFSAERPEGSISTLTIQRTEQRDSAMYRCASSLTEDYGYTFGSGTRLTVV.

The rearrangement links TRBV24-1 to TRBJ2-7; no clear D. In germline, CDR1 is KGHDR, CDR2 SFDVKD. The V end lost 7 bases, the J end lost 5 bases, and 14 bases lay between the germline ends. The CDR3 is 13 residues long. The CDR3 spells CATSHRSSHEQYF. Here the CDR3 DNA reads TGTGCCACCAGCCACCGGTCATCCCACGAGCAGTACTTC.

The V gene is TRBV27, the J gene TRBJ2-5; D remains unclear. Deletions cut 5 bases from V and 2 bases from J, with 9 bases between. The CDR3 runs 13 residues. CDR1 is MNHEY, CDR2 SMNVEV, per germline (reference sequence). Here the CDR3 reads CASSTEWQETQYF. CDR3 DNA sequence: TGTGCCAGCAGTACCGAGTGGCAAGAGACCCAGTACTTC.

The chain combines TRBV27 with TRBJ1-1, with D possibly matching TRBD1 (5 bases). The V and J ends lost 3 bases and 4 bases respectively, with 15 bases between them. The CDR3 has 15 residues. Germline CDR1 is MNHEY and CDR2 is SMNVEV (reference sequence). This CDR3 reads CASSFHPTGGTEAFF. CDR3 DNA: TGTGCCAGCAGTTTCCACCCTACAGGAGGCACTGAAGCTTTCTTT.

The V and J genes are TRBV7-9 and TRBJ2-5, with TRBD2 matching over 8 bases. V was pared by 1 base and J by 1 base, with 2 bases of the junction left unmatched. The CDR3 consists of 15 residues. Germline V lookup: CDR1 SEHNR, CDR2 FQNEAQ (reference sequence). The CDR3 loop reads CASSLGLASQETQYF. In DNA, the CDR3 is TGTGCCAGCAGCTTAGGACTAGCGAGCCAAGAGACCCAGTACTTC. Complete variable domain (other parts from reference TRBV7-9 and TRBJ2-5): DTGVSQNPRHKITKRGQNVTFRCDPISEHNRLYWYRQTLGQGPEFLTYFQNEAQLEKSRLLSDRFSAERPKGSFSTLEIQRTEQGDSAMYLCASSLGLASQETQYFGPGTRLLVL.